This T cell receptor (beta chain) was recorded in a study of PD-1 blockade in classical Hodgkin lymphoma. The CDR3 is 14 residues long. V gave up 2 bases and J gave up 3 bases, with 8 bases separating them. Germline values: CDR1 MNHEY, CDR2 SMNVEV (reference sequence). Specified time point: cycle 4 day 1 (C4D1), after more than 5 weeks of nivolumab. Each patient relapsed following autologous stem cell transplantation, and prior brentuximab vedotin exposure differed. Sequencing was performed with immunoSEQ multiplex PCR; in TCRdb, only in-frame clones are kept and a portion is missing. In the table there are roughly 50,000 clones, 90% of which are singletons.

This clonotype was obtained from a human donor with classical Hodgkin lymphoma. This chain joins TRBV27 and TRBJ2-1; no reliable D call. The specimen was peripheral blood mononuclear cells (PBMCs), collected before the fourth cycle of nivolumab. CDR3 amino acids: CASSLMAHYNEQFF. The CDR3 nucleotides are TGTGCCAGCAGTTTAATGGCGCACTACAATGAGCAGTTCTTC.